This paragraph reports one T cell receptor beta chain. Its antigen is not known. The sample originates from a study of cytomegalovirus exposure and HLA in healthy donors. The primer mix had 60 Vbeta and 13 Jbeta primers. Sequencing was performed with immunoSEQ multiplex PCR; in TCRdb, only in-frame clones are kept and a portion is missing. The table shows hundreds of thousands of clones, with over 80% occurring only once. From germline, CDR1 is SNHLY and CDR2 FYNNEI. The CDR3 has 11 residues. The ends were cut back, 6 bases at V and 7 bases at J, with 6 bases in the middle. Regarding the study as a whole: Follow-up analysis later connected one missense variant in DCLRE1C with trimming of TCR beta V- and J-genes. Reportedly, a later analysis found an Asian-associated ancestry cluster had fewer N-insertions than the roughly 630-donor mean. Most TCR sequences were rare, but some public TCRs occurred in many donors.

Material: PBMCs. The gene calls are TRBV2 and TRBJ2-2; D is possibly TRBD2 (5 bases). This clonotype was sampled from a boy aged 2-15 years in good health and CMV-seronegative. CDR3 bases: TGTGCCAGCAGAGGGAGCGGGGAGCTGTTTTTT. This encodes CASRGSGELFF.